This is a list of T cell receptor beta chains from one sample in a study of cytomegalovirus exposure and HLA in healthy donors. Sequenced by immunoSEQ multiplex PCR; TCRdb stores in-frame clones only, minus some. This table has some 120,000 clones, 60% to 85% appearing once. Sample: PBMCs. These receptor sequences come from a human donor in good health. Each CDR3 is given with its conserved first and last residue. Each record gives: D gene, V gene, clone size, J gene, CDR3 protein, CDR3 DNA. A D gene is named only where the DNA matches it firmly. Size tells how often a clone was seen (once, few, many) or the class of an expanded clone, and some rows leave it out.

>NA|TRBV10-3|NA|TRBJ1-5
CAISAGEHNQPQHF
TGTGCCATCAGTGCAGGGGAACACAATCAGCCCCAGCATTTT
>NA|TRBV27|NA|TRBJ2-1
CASRLRRDEQFF
TGTGCCAGCAGACTCAGGAGGGATGAGCAGTTCTTC
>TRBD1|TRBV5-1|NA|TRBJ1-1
CASSPPGQTFEAFF
TGCGCCAGCAGCCCCCCGGGACAGACTTTTGAAGCTTTCTTT
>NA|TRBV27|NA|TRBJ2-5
CASTSAQGNLETQYF
TGTGCCAGCACCTCGGCCCAGGGAAATTTAGAGACCCAGTACTTC
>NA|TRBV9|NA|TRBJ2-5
CASSVEGGGQETQYF
TGTGCCAGCAGCGTAGAGGGAGGAGGTCAAGAGACCCAGTACTTC
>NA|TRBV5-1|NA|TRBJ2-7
CASSLTGSYEQYF
TGCGCCAGCAGCTTGACAGGGTCCTACGAGCAGTACTTC
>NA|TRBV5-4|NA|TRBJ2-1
CASSITARPPNNEQFF
TGTGCCAGCAGCATTACTGCCCGTCCCCCTAACAATGAGCAGTTCTTC
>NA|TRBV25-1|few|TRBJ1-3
CASSGQGPTGNTIYF
TGTGCCAGCAGTGGCCAGGGTCCAACCGGAAACACCATATATTTT
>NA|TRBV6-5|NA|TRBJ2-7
CASTRTSSYEQYF
TGTGCCAGCACAAGGACATCCTCCTACGAGCAGTACTTC
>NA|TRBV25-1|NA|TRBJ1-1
CASSEDPGSTEAFF
TGTGCCAGCAGTGAGGACCCGGGGTCAACTGAAGCTTTCTTT
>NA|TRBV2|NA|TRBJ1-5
CASRVQGWGGDNQPQHF
TGTGCCAGCAGAGTACAGGGTTGGGGAGGGGATAATCAGCCCCAGCATTTT
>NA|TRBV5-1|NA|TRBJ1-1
CASFATYQGREAFF
TGCGCCAGCTTCGCTACCTATCAGGGCCGGGAAGCTTTCTTT
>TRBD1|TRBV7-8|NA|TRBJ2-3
CASSYGQGPTDTQYF
TGTGCCAGCAGCTACGGACAGGGCCCCACAGATACGCAGTATTTT
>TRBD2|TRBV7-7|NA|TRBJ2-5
CASSQGLAGDQETQYF
TGTGCCAGCAGCCAGGGACTAGCGGGGGACCAAGAGACCCAGTACTTC
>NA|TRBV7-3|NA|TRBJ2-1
CASSLSLTYYNEQFF
TGTGCCAGCAGCTTAAGTCTAACGTATTACAATGAGCAGTTCTTC
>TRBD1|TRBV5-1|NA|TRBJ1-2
CASSPPGTDYGYTF
TGCGCCAGCAGCCCTCCCGGGACAGACTATGGCTACACCTTC
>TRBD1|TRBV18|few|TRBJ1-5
CASSPGGQTGNQPQHF
TGTGCCAGCTCACCAGGGGGACAGACGGGCAATCAGCCCCAGCATTTT
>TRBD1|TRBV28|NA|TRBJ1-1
CASSFGTGAPNTEAFF
TGTGCCAGCAGTTTTGGGACAGGGGCCCCGAACACTGAAGCTTTCTTT
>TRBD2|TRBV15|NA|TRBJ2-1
CATSAGGLYNEQFF
TGTGCCACCAGCGCGGGGGGCCTTTACAATGAGCAGTTCTTC
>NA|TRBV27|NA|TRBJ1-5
CASSLWVLQSAMVNQPQHF
TGTGCCAGCAGTTTATGGGTCCTACAGTCCGCAATGGTCAATCAGCCCCAGCATTTT
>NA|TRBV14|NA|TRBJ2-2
CASSQDGPHRLDTGELFF
TGTGCCAGCAGCCAAGATGGTCCCCACAGGTTAGACACCGGGGAGCTGTTTTTT
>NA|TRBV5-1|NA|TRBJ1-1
CASSDRVNTEAFF
TGCGCCAGCAGCGACCGGGTGAACACTGAAGCTTTCTTT
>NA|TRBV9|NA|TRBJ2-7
CASSVDPISSYEQYF
TGTGCCAGCAGCGTCGATCCAATTAGCTCCTACGAGCAGTACTTC
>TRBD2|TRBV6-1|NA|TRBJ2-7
CASEGTSFYEQYF
TGTGCCAGCGAGGGGACTAGCTTCTACGAGCAGTACTTC
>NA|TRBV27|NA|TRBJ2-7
CASGTDGGSYEQYF
TGTGCCAGCGGGACCGACGGGGGCTCCTACGAGCAGTACTTC
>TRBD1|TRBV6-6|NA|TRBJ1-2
CASSQGGGYGYTF
TGTGCCAGCAGCCAAGGGGGCGGTTATGGCTACACCTTC
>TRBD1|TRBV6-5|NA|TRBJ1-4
CASSTGGTNEKLFF
TGTGCCAGCAGTACAGGGGGGACTAATGAAAAACTGTTTTTT
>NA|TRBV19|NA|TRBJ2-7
CASSIGRGAYEQYF
TGTGCCAGTAGTATCGGCAGGGGCGCCTACGAGCAGTACTTC
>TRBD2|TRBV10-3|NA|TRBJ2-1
CAISEPGGSSYNEQFF
TGTGCCATCAGTGAGCCGGGGGGGAGCTCCTACAATGAGCAGTTCTTC
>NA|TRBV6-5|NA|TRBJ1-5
CASTSDDRMNLAQHF
TGTGCCAGCACTAGTGACGACAGGATGAATCTGGCCCAGCATTTT
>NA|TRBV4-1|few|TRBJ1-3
CASSQVRVSLHSGNTIYF
TGCGCCAGCAGCCAAGTGAGGGTCTCCTTGCACTCTGGAAACACCATATATTTT
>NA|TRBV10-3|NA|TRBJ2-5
CAISESKAGRETQYF
TGTGCCATCAGTGAGTCGAAGGCAGGTCGGGAGACCCAGTACTTC